One and the same sample provided the 10 T cell receptor beta chains below, sequenced in a study of shared clonotypes between healthy human individuals. The repertoire was sequenced with immunoSEQ multiplex PCR; TCRdb's copy has only in-frame clones and lacks some. The table lists approximately 470,000 clones, 81% of them singletons. Sequenced material: PBMCs. The receptors derive from a woman aged 40 to 55 in good health. Some clones in this sample may be carry-over from other donors' samples.

This chain links TRBV7-9 with TRBJ2-1; 15 bases align to TRBD2. V lost 5 bases and J lost 4; bases outside the gene matches: 9. Germline V lookup: CDR1 SEHNR, CDR2 FQNEAQ (reference sequence). CDR3 length: 18 amino acids. Written as DNA, the CDR3 is TGTGCCAGCAGCACGAGGGGGACTAGCGGGAGGTTTTACAATGAGCAGTTCTTC. Its translation is CASSTRGTSGRFYNEQFF.

This CDR3 is CASSRGTFPNTEAFF. CDR3 coding DNA: TGCGCCAGCAGCCGAGGGACTTTCCCCAACACTGAAGCTTTCTTT. The V gene is TRBV4-1, the J gene TRBJ1-1; D perhaps matches TRBD1 (5 bases). V lost 4 bases, J lost 2 bases, and 14 bases lay in between. The CDR3 is made up of 15 amino acids. The germline V gene encodes CDR1 MGHRA and CDR2 YSYEKL.

The chain combines TRBV9 with TRBJ1-1; 11 nucleotides line up with TRBD1. The CDR3 is made up of 16 amino acids. Germline-derived CDR1 and CDR2 are SGDLS and YYNGEE. V shed 4 bases, J shed 7 bases, and the junction held 12 bases outside the gene matches. The CDR3 loop is CASSLRTGGVIDEAFF. The CDR3 bases are TGTGCCAGCAGCTTAAGGACAGGGGGCGTGATTGATGAAGCTTTCTTT.

The CDR3 DNA is TGTGCCAGCAGCTTAGTGGGGGCGCTTGATGAAAAACTGTTTTTT. Translated, it gives CASSLVGALDEKLFF. The chain carries TRBV7-9 and TRBJ1-4; maybe TRBD1 (6 bases). V lost 1 base, J lost 6 bases, and 12 bases lay in between. Germline loops: CDR1 SEHNR, CDR2 FQNEAQ (reference sequence). The CDR3 loop spans 15 amino acids.

Concerning this clone: Distinct nucleotide sequences in the sample also encode this CDR3. This chain links TRBV6-5 with TRBJ2-7; D ambiguous. V was pared by 2 bases and J by 2 bases, with 10 bases between. Germline assignment: CDR1 MNHEY and CDR2 SVGAGI. The CDR3 has 14 residues. The CDR3 nucleotides are TGTGCCAGCAGTTACGGTCGCACAACCTACGAGCAGTACTTC. It encodes CASSYGRTTYEQYF.

J is TRBJ2-5 and V is TRBV28; D unresolved. The CDR3 loop spans 11 amino acids. Germline V gene sequence: CDR1 MDHEN, CDR2 SYDVKM. Trimming stripped 7 bases from V and 2 bases from J, with 5 bases between. The CDR3 DNA follows: TGTGCCAGCATTGGTCAAGAGACCCAGTACTTC. This codes for CASIGQETQYF.

The chain combines TRBV5-4 with TRBJ2-3; no clear D gene. From germline, CDR1 is SGHNT and CDR2 YYREEE (reference sequence). This CDR3 has 14 amino acids. Trimming removed 1 base at V and 2 bases at J, with 8 bases between. The CDR3 region has the DNA TGTGCCAGCAGCTTGTGGCAGGTCACAGATACGCAGTATTTT. Its translation is CASSLWQVTDTQYF.

This rearrangement joins TRBV28 to TRBJ1-2, with TRBD1 matching over 7 bases. V gave up 2 bases and J gave up 0 bases; unmatched junction bases: 0. Germline CDR1 MDHEN, CDR2 SYDVKM. CDR3 size: 14 residues. The CDR3 region has the DNA TGTGCCAGCAGTTTAGGACAGGCTAACTATGGCTACACCTTC. Protein product: CASSLGQANYGYTF.

The J gene is TRBJ2-3, the V gene TRBV7-3; a possible D gene is TRBD1 (6 bases). The CDR3 consists of 15 residues. V gave up 0 bases and J gave up 2 bases, with 9 bases separating them. In germline, CDR1 is SGHTA, CDR2 FQGTGA. The CDR3 DNA follows: TGTGCCAGCAGCTTAACCGGACAGCTCACAGATACGCAGTATTTT. Residues: CASSLTGQLTDTQYF.

Turning to this clone: This may stem from a read error, because a much larger clone lies one nucleotide away. Other nucleotide sequences from this sample produce the same CDR3. This chain joins TRBV6-1 and TRBJ1-1; D call uncertain. Germline V gene data show CDR1 as MNHNS and CDR2 as SASEGT. The CDR3 is made up of 14 amino acids. V lost 5 bases and J 3 bases, leaving 13 bases between the germline ends. The CDR3 region has the DNA TGTGCCAGCAGTTCAGAGAGATACGACACTGAAGCTTTCTTT. This encodes CASSSERYDTEAFF.